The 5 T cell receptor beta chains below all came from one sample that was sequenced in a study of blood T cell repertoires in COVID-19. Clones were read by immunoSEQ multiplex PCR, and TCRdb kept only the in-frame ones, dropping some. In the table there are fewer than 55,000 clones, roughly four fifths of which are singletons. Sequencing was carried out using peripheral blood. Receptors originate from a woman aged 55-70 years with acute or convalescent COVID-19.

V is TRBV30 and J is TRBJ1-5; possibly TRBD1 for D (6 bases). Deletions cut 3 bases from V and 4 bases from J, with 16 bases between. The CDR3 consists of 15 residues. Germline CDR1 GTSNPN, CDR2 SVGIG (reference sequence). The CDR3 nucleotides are TGTGCCTGGAGCCCCAGGGGAATCACGAATCAGCCCCAGCATTTT. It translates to CAWSPRGITNQPQHF.

CDR3 in amino acids: CASGAGTEAFF. The CDR3 DNA sequence: TGTGCCAGCGGCGCGGGTACTGAAGCTTTCTTT. This sequence joins TRBV9 and TRBJ1-1; the D is unclear. V was shortened by 7 bases and J by 5 bases, with 9 bases between the two germline ends. CDR3 length: 11 amino acids. Germline V gene sequence: CDR1 SGDLS, CDR2 YYNGEE.

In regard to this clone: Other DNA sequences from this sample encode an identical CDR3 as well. The CDR3 sequence: CASRTVMNTEAFF. DNA for the CDR3: TGTGCCAGCAGGACAGTGATGAACACTGAAGCTTTCTTT. The chain joins TRBV28 to TRBJ1-1; a possible D gene is TRBD1 (5 bases). V lost 6 bases to trimming and J lost 0 bases, with 8 bases between them. The germline gives CDR1 MDHEN, CDR2 SYDVKM. The CDR3 runs 13 residues.

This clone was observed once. The CDR3 region has the DNA TGTGCCAGCAGTGAATCGACAGGGCATAATTCACCCCTCCACTTT. Translation: CASSESTGHNSPLHF. V gene TRBV2 combines with J gene TRBJ1-6, with 7 bases matching TRBD1. CDR3 size: 15 residues. After removal of 2 bases from V and 5 bases from J, the junction contained 3 bases not matched to a gene. The germline gives CDR1 SNHLY, CDR2 FYNNEI.

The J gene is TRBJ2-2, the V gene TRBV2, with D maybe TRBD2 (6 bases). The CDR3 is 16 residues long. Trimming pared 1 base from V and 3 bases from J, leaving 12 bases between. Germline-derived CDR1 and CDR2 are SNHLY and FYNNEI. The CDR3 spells CASSEVVGGDTGELFF. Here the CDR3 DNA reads TGTGCCAGCAGTGAAGTTGTGGGGGGTGACACCGGGGAGCTGTTTTTT. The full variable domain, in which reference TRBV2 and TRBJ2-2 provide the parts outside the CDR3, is EPEVTQTPSHQVTQMGQEVILRCVPISNHLYFYWYRQILGQKVEFLVSFYNNEISEKSEIFDDQFSVERPDGSNFTLKIRSTKLEDSAMYFCASSEVVGGDTGELFFGEGSRLTVL.